This TCR beta chain was recorded in a study of cytomegalovirus exposure and HLA in healthy donors (dated by TCRdb to 2016 to 2017). As for the study more broadly: An earlier analysis of approximately 640 of the donors reported more than 250 Gb of sequence data and approximately 110 million unique TCR beta sequences from 150 million to 200 million T cells. Every repertoire in the discovery cohort had been generated on one and the same sequencing platform. To predict cytomegalovirus infection status, the study brought together high-throughput TCR immunosequencing, statistical association of individual TCRs with disease status, and machine learning. In addition to the first cohort of 650 to 750 subjects, a separate validation cohort of around 110 different subjects was used. The study aimed to test whether signatures of past pathogen exposure could be identified by cataloging public T cell receptors. Among 398 genotyped donors of the cohort, an average of roughly 240,000 unique TCR beta nucleotide sequences were sequenced per donor, around 20% of them non-productive. The number of donors typed differed by locus, with 629-630 for A, B, C, DRB1 and DQB1, 522 for DQA1, over 600 for DPA1, and over 400 for DPB1. Donor age, sex, ethnicity and CMV serostatus were compiled alongside the repertoire data. Rather than using new phenotypic data, the later analysis identified candidate immune exposures from TCR beta sequences and from how often those sequences occurred across donors. An earlier analysis of 587 of the donors applied high-throughput TCR beta sequencing to assess whether each TCR beta V gene segment acted as functional or pseudogenic. To study patterns of TCR occurrence, a later analysis re-analyzed previously published TCR beta repertoires from around 660 donors and added high-resolution HLA genotyping. Genome-wide SNP genotypes for about 55% of the roughly 670 donors were used in a later genetic analysis, which treated that subset as a discovery cohort. Both class I and class II loci were covered by HLA typing, at four-digit resolution. Using immunosequencing, the study profiled T cell repertoires from 666 subjects and related those repertoires to cytomegalovirus serostatus. An early release covering 550 to 700 HLA-typed donors comprised roughly 300 gigabases of sequencing data and around 85 million unique TCR sequences. The genetic ancestry cluster associated with self-reported Caucasian donors included about 84% of the 398 genotyped donors. Five DR-DQ haplotypes were handled as single units for association and clustering because linkage in the cohort was strong.

The cohort was made up of approximately 670 healthy bone marrow donors. At the time of sampling, every cohort member was nominally healthy, though immune exposures that went unrecorded were likely present. The donor was CMV seronegative and was included in the group of under 450 seronegative cohort members. A peripheral blood sample was provided by each donor, and peripheral blood mononuclear cells were used for TCR beta sequencing. Genomic DNA extraction from the blood cell samples was performed with the Qiagen DNeasy Blood Extraction Kit. The paper's findings and limits, for the study overall: Immune exposure information for the cohort was limited to CMV serostatus. The 87-base-pair reads could not distinguish some IMGT-functional V segments, including TRBV6-2 and TRBV6-3, so those segments were excluded. Correlated functional status among segregating V segments might be attributable to linkage disequilibrium, but an unknown experimental factor could not be ruled out. Across donors, most TCR sequences were observed very rarely, whereas some public TCRs were present in many individuals. A later analysis reported that several top co-occurrence clusters appeared linked to parvovirus B19, influenza, CMV and Epstein-Barr virus. A later analysis associated about 16,000 TCR beta sequences with specific HLA alleles at a false discovery rate of 0.05. Roughly 17 rarely observed V segments, including chromosome 9 orphons, were excluded from the earlier analysis of just under 600 of the donors because counts were too low. A later analysis found that TCR association rates varied across HLA loci, with DRB1 alleles showing the most associated TCRs and HLA-C alleles the fewest. A total of fewer than 200 TCR beta chains were listed by the study as associated with cytomegalovirus. When HLA alleles, especially DR and DQ, strongly co-occurred, attributing TCR associations to individual alleles was difficult. The presence/absence analyses assumed that sequencing depth was roughly uniform across donors, and that assumption may not be true. A later genetic analysis associated a missense DCLRE1C variant with V-gene and J-gene trimming of TCR beta chains, and an independent cohort replicated the association. In both the original and validation cohorts, the classifier was reported to diagnose cytomegalovirus status with high specificity and sensitivity. Because some donors lacked HLA typing at each locus, the association tests relied only on the typed subset. Broadly in line with IMGT annotations, most TCR beta V segments showed up in productive rearrangements about 90% or about 30% of the time in an earlier analysis of several hundred of the donors. It was suggested by the authors that the approach could potentially be generalized to other disease states and immunological phenotypes. Most CMV-associated TCR beta chains appeared to be HLA-restricted in a later analysis, and the HLA associations seemed to be driven largely by CMV exposure. The sequencing pipeline was judged likely to have produced a cluster of highly shared sequence variants as a technical artifact. In vitro tests confirmed that a few of the cytomegalovirus-associated TCR beta chains recognize cytomegalovirus antigens. According to a later genetic analysis, donors in an Asian-associated ancestry cluster had fewer N-insertions in productive TCRs than the approximately 700-donor mean. The cohort was sequenced for TCR beta chains only, and without alpha or paired-chain data the features that could be detected were limited. A further reported finding was that TCR beta sequences accurately predicted the HLA-A and HLA-B alleles for most subjects in the first cohort. A later analysis found that HLA-associated TCR beta chains were more clonally expanded and had lower generation probabilities than equally common non-associated chains.

A note on this clone: Its antigen remains unidentified. Per-base quality was not reported, and no clone a single base away is much larger than it.

Library generation was performed with the immunoSEQ multiplex PCR assay. The multiplex PCR relied on a mix of 60 forward primers for TCR Vbeta segments and 13 reverse primers for TCR Jbeta segments. The CDR3 region of rearranged TCR beta genes was amplified from genomic DNA with a multiplex PCR assay. Amplified TCR beta libraries were sequenced as 87-base-pair reads on the Illumina HiSeq System. The original pipeline was this. Across the 700 or so repertoires, a later analysis counted roughly 77 million unique TCR beta chains, some 11 million of which were shared by at least two donors. To remove PCR and sequencing errors, raw reads were error-corrected and collapsed into unique sequences using a nearest-neighbor algorithm that merged closely related sequences. V, D and J gene segments were assigned by aligning CDR3 sequences to IMGT reference sequences. For a sequence to be retained, a match of at least six nucleotides was required to both a V gene segment and a J gene segment. Rearrangements were classified as productive when the CDR3 lacked stop codons and remained in frame with V and J, and all other rearrangements were classified as non-productive. CDR3 was defined by IMGT convention, running from the second conserved V-encoded cysteine to the conserved J-encoded phenylalanine. In an earlier analysis of around 570 of the donors, sequences lacking an unambiguous match to a single V gene segment were excluded. An earlier analysis of several hundred of the donors called V segments functional above 56.7% productive rearrangements and segregating when the between-donor standard deviation exceeded 5%. To diagnose cytomegalovirus status from the catalog of TCR beta chain sequences, a statistical classification framework was built. In a later analysis, TCR nucleotide sequences were compared against IMGT/GENE-DB human TR gene sequences so that V and J genes could be assigned. The TCRdist pipeline was used in a later analysis to assign CDR3 sequences and most-parsimonious VDJ recombination scenarios. In a later analysis, every TCR beta chain was defined by the combination of its CDR3 amino acid sequence and its V-gene family, and reads without a unique V-gene family were dropped. To address suspected cross-contamination and a sequencing artifact, a later analysis removed approximately 590 highly shared, low-generation-probability nucleotide sequences. For each public chain, a later analysis derived a clonal expansion index from normalized ranks of inferred template counts within each repertoire. In a later analysis, generation probabilities were computed with a VDJ recombination model fitted to out-of-frame rearrangements, and the resulting probabilities were checked against IGoR. A later analysis scored TCR-TCR, TCR-HLA and TCR-CMV co-occurrence with hypergeometric tests, applying a repertoire-size bias correction to TCR pairs. In a later analysis, false discovery rates were estimated by permuting HLA or CMV assignments 20 times. In a later analysis, co-occurring TCRs were grouped with DBSCAN, and TCRdist sequence similarity was added when clustering was performed within HLA-allele-positive subsets. Repertoires with fewer than 30,000 or more than 120,000 public chains were left out of co-occurrence clustering, as were about 5 repertoires with anomalous nucleotide sharing. The clones in this table, taken by TCRdb from immuneACCESS, are in-frame only. Not every clone is retained; where verified, under half of the shortfall comes from an unresolved V gene, and the cause of the rest is unknown. The V and J calls and clone size were taken over from that table, and D and trimming were inferred from the DNA. The table for this sample lists about 220,000 clones; approximately 82% of them were counted only once. In total, the top ten clones hold around 0.63% of the sample.

From its cysteine to its phenylalanine, the CDR3 spans 18 amino acids. Only the CDR3 DNA is retained, 54 bases long and in frame from the first base. V has 5 bases trimmed and J has 5 bases trimmed; junction bases matching no gene number 15. Via the germline V gene, CDR1 is MNHGY and CDR2 SVAAGI. The TCR was taken from a man younger than 35 in good health and CMV-seronegative. Specimen: PBMCs. Recombination connected TRBV6-9 to TRBJ1-1; 12 central nucleotides agree with TRBD1. The CDR3 protein is CASSQYPGDRGRETEAFF. The base sequence is TGTGCCAGCAGTCAATACCCAGGGGACAGGGGGCGAGAAACTGAAGCTTTCTTT.